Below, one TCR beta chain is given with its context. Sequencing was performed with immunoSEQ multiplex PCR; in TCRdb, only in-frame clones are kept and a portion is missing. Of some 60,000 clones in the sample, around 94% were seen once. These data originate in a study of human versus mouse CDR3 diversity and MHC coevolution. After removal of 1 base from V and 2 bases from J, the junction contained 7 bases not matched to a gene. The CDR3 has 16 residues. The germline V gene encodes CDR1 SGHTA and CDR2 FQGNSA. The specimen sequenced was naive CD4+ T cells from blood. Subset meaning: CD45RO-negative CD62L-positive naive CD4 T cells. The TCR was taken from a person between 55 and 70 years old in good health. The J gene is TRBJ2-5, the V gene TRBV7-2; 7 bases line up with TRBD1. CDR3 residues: CASSLGSGTVQETQYF. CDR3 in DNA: TGTGCCAGCAGCTTAGGGTCCGGGACAGTTCAAGAGACCCAGTACTTC.